The source of this T cell receptor beta chain is a study of technical replicates of blood from a few donors. Sequenced by immunoSEQ multiplex PCR; TCRdb stores in-frame clones only, minus some. Here the sample spans 60,000 to 85,000 clones, 85% to 95% being singletons. The clonotype comes from a human donor in good health. Sequenced material: T cells isolated from PBMCs.

The CDR3 loop reads CASASSRDRVQIRQYF. DNA of the CDR3: TGTGCCAGCGCCTCTTCGAGGGACAGAGTTCAGATACGACAGTATTTT. The J gene is TRBJ2-3, the V gene TRBV9; 7 bases map to TRBD1. The CDR3 spans 16 residues. Germline CDR1 is SGDLS and CDR2 is YYNGEE. Trimming removed 7 bases from V and 12 bases from J; junction bases left unmatched: 23. The whole variable domain, remainder taken from reference TRBV9 and TRBJ2-3, is DSGVTQTPKHLITATGQRVTLRCSPRSGDLSVYWYQQSLDQGLQFLIQYYNGEERAKGNILERFSAQQFPDLHSELNLSSLELGDSALYFCASASSRDRVQIRQYFGPGTRLTVL.